A selection of T cell receptor beta chains follows, all from one sample in a study of CD8 T cells in ankylosing spondylitis. TCRdb ran MiXCR on the 5' RACE reads and lists one entry per CDR3 protein. In the table there are 250,000 to 350,000 distinct CDR3 sequences, around 18% of which are singletons. The specimen sequenced was blood, either unsorted or a sorted T cell fraction (not recorded which). Receptor source: a male donor with ankylosing spondylitis or in good health (not recorded which). The CDR3 runs from the conserved cysteine through the conserved F or W. Fields, in order: CDR3 protein, CDR3 DNA, J gene, D gene, V gene, clone size. A D gene is named only where the DNA matches it firmly. Clone size is stated in some rows and not others, as once, few, many or a class when expanded.

CASSIDQGFTGELFF TGTGCCAGTAGTATTGACCAGGGTTTCACCGGGGAGCTGTTTTTT TRBJ2-2 . TRBV19 .
CATTANYGCTF . TRBJ1-2 . TRBV28 .
CASSLVVPETDTQYF TGCGCCAGCAGCTTGGTGGTACCGGAGACAGATACGCAGTATTTT TRBJ2-3 . TRBV5-1 many
CASTPRRLGTEAFF TGTGCCAGCACCCCTCGGCGTCTGGGGACTGAAGCTTTCTTT TRBJ1-1 . TRBV6-1 many
CASSLKGWADTQYF TGTGCCAGCAGTTTGAAGGGGTGGGCAGATACGCAGTATTTT TRBJ2-3 . TRBV12-3/TRBV12-4 many
CASSGTSGSTRETQYF TGTGCCAGCAGTGGGACTAGCGGGTCTACCAGGGAGACCCAGTACTTC TRBJ2-5 TRBD2 TRBV6-1 .
CASSAQGDAFF TGCGCCAGCAGCGCACAGGGGGATGCTTTCTTT TRBJ1-1 TRBD1 TRBV5-1 .
CASSYPGQGSGYTF TGTGCCAGCAGCTATCCGGGACAGGGCTCTGGCTACACCTTC TRBJ1-2 TRBD1 TRBV7-2 .
CSAREASGGRADTQYF TGCAGTGCTAGAGAAGCTAGCGGGGGGCGGGCAGATACGCAGTATTTT TRBJ2-3 TRBD2 TRBV20-1 few
CASTQGRAAEAFF TGTGCCAGCACCCAAGGCAGGGCAGCTGAAGCTTTCTTT TRBJ1-1 . TRBV28 .
CASRGWYRGRTDTQYF TGTGCCAGCAGGGGATGGTACAGGGGTCGCACAGATACGCAGTATTTT TRBJ2-3 TRBD1 TRBV28 .
CASSLELYTGELFF TGTGCCAGCAGCTTAGAACTATACACCGGGGAGCTGTTTTTT TRBJ2-2 . TRBV7-2 few
CASSIERTSGYNEQFF TGTGCCAGTAGTATAGAACGGACTAGCGGGTACAATGAGCAGTTCTTC TRBJ2-1 TRBD2 TRBV19 .
CASSFAAKNIQYF TGTGCCAGCAGTTTTGCAGCCAAAAACATTCAGTACTTC TRBJ2-4 . TRBV28 .
CASSLESQTQYF TGCGCCAGCAGCTTGGAATCGCAGACCCAGTACTTC TRBJ2-5 . TRBV5-1 .
CASSTLRAPQGRHYGYTF TGTGCCAGTAGTACGCTGAGGGCGCCGCAGGGCAGACACTATGGCTACACCTTC TRBJ1-2 . TRBV19 .
CASSFVRELFF TGTGCCAGCAGCTTTGTCAGGGAGCTGTTTTTT TRBJ2-2 . TRBV11-2 few
CASSEGVAGGDNSPLHF TGTGCCAGCAGTGAAGGAGTAGCGGGGGGCGATAATTCACCCCTCCACTTT TRBJ1-6 . TRBV2 many
CASSQEPDNEAFF TGCGCCAGCAGCCAAGAGCCAGACAATGAAGCTTTCTTT TRBJ1-1 . TRBV4-1 .
CASSLDRNSGANVLTF TGTGCCAGCAGCCTGGACAGGAACTCTGGGGCCAACGTCCTGACTTTC TRBJ2-6 TRBD1 TRBV5-5 .
CASSIGSGGPHNEQFF TGCGCCAGCAGCATCGGTAGCGGGGGCCCTCACAATGAGCAGTTCTTC TRBJ2-1 TRBD2 TRBV5-1 .
CATSDTTHNEQFF TGTGCCACCAGTGATACTACCCACAATGAGCAGTTCTTC TRBJ2-1 . TRBV24-1 few
CASSGPLYQETQYF TGTGCCAGCAGTGGACCTCTGTACCAAGAGACCCAGTACTTC TRBJ2-5 . TRBV6-1 .
CASSYRTGGTNYGYTF TGTGCCAGCAGTTACCGGACAGGGGGGACGAACTATGGCTACACCTTC TRBJ1-2 TRBD1 TRBV12-3/TRBV12-4 few
CASSSNRDRVFRPQHF TGTGCCAGCAGTTCAAACCGGGACAGGGTTTTTAGACCCCAGCATTTT TRBJ1-5 TRBD1 TRBV12-3/TRBV12-4 .
CASSHSLRDSYNEQFF TGCGCCAGCAGCCACTCTTTGAGGGATTCCTACAATGAGCAGTTCTTC TRBJ2-1 . TRBV5-1 few
CSVEGGTSGGSSYNEQFF TGCAGCGTTGAAGGCGGGACTAGCGGGGGGAGCTCCTACAATGAGCAGTTCTTC TRBJ2-1 TRBD2 TRBV29-1 many
CASSPGSFNQPQHF TGCGCCAGCAGCCCCGGATCATTCAATCAGCCCCAGCATTTT TRBJ1-5 . TRBV5-1 few
CASGPGGSDEKLFF TGCGCCAGTGGCCCAGGGGGCAGTGATGAAAAACTGTTTTTT TRBJ1-4 TRBD1 TRBV5-1 .
CASTRRTSGNEQFF TGTGCCAGCACCAGACGGACTAGCGGCAATGAGCAGTTCTTC TRBJ2-1 TRBD2 TRBV12-3/TRBV12-4 .
CASSLRRGEKLFF TGCGCCAGCAGCTTGAGACGAGGTGAAAAACTGTTTTTT TRBJ1-4 . TRBV5-1 few
CASSLSWRNNEQFF TGTGCCAGTAGTCTGAGTTGGCGGAACAATGAGCAGTTCTTC TRBJ2-1 . TRBV19 few
CASSPQGTLEAFF TGTGCCAGCTCACCACAGGGAACCCTCGAAGCTTTCTTT TRBJ1-1 . TRBV18 .
CASSYRGQNYGYTF TGTGCCAGCAGCTACAGGGGGCAGAACTATGGCTACACCTTC TRBJ1-2 TRBD1 TRBV11-2 .
CSARLRETDTQYF TGCAGTGCTAGGCTACGGGAAACCGATACGCAGTATTTT TRBJ2-3 . TRBV20-1 .
CATSRDHYGYTF TGTGCCACCAGCAGGGACCACTATGGCTACACCTTC TRBJ1-2 . TRBV15 many
CASSHLGSGSYNSPLHF TGTGCCAGCAGCCACCTAGGGTCGGGGTCCTATAATTCACCCCTCCACTTT TRBJ1-6 . TRBV3-1 few
CVSTSGTASTDTQYF TGTGTCAGCACCTCCGGGACAGCGAGCACAGATACGCAGTATTTT TRBJ2-3 TRBD1 TRBV12-3/TRBV12-4 few
CSGLNRGLNTEAFF TGCAGCGGCCTCAACAGGGGGCTGAACACTGAAGCTTTCTTT TRBJ1-1 TRBD1 TRBV29-1 .
CSASLRGPGQETQYF TGCAGTGCTAGTCTCCGGGGGCCGGGACAAGAGACCCAGTACTTC TRBJ2-5 . TRBV20-1 .
CASSGGTVYGYTF TGTGCCAGCAGTGGGGGGACAGTCTATGGCTACACCTTC TRBJ1-2 TRBD1 TRBV6-1 few
CASSLGLLNEQFF TGTGCCAGCAGCCTAGGACTCCTCAATGAGCAGTTCTTC TRBJ2-1 . TRBV3-1 few
CSGDSPGTHNLNYGYTF TGCAGCGGGGATAGTCCGGGGACGCACAATCTTAACTATGGCTACACCTTC TRBJ1-2 . TRBV20-1 few
CANSLDTGLGVRYF TGTGCCAACAGCTTAGATACCGGACTGGGAGTAAGGTATTTT TRBJ2-3 . TRBV11-2 once
CASSSGSRYNEQFF TGTGCCAGCAGTAGCGGGTCGCGCTACAATGAGCAGTTCTTC TRBJ2-1 TRBD2 TRBV3-1 many
CASIVAGVGYNEQFF TGTGCCAGCATCGTGGCGGGAGTGGGTTACAATGAGCAGTTCTTC TRBJ2-1 TRBD2 TRBV28 few
CASSLYGGDIQYF TGCGCCAGCAGCTTGTACGGGGGGGACATTCAGTACTTC TRBJ2-4 TRBD2 TRBV5-1 many
CASSVGQGAYNEQFF TGTGCCAGCAGCGTAGGACAGGGGGCTTACAATGAGCAGTTCTTC TRBJ2-1 TRBD1 TRBV9 many
CASSWLRGTEAFF TGCGCCAGCAGCTGGCTAAGGGGTACTGAAGCTTTCTTT TRBJ1-1 . TRBV5-1 .
CSATLQGETQYF TGCAGTGCTACCCTCCAGGGGGAGACCCAGTACTTC TRBJ2-5 . TRBV20-1 many
CSARANNEQFF TGCAGTGCTAGGGCTAACAATGAGCAGTTCTTC TRBJ2-1 . TRBV20-1 few
CSASPASTYNEQFF TGCAGTGCTAGCCCGGCTAGCACATACAATGAGCAGTTCTTC TRBJ2-1 . TRBV20-1 few
CASSQPAGTGDNSPLHF TGTGCCAGCAGCCAACCCGCCGGGACAGGGGATAATTCACCCCTCCACTTT TRBJ1-6 TRBD1 TRBV4-2 .
CASTPGQWNTGELFF TGTGCCAGTACCCCGGGACAGTGGAACACCGGGGAGCTGTTTTTT TRBJ2-2 TRBD1 TRBV19 .
CSGSGRAIDTQYF TGCAGCGGTAGCGGGAGGGCCATAGATACGCAGTATTTT TRBJ2-3 TRBD2 TRBV29-1 few
CASSQPPGHFFF TGTGCCAGCAGTCAACCGCCGGGACACTTTTTCTTT TRBJ1-1 . TRBV6-5 few
CASSSGQASGRELFF TGCGCCAGCAGCTCCGGACAGGCGAGTGGAAGGGAGCTGTTTTTT TRBJ2-2 TRBD1 TRBV5-1 .
CSARDRLRTGELFF TGCAGTGCTCGGGACAGATTACGGACCGGGGAGCTGTTTTTT TRBJ2-2 TRBD1 TRBV20-1 few